The 8 T cell receptor beta chains given below trace back to one sample, sequenced in a study of blood T cell repertoires in COVID-19. Libraries were prepared by immunoSEQ multiplex PCR; TCRdb keeps only in-frame clonotypes and omits some of them. The sample carries about 190,000 clones, around 90% recorded once. Sequenced sample: peripheral blood. All receptors come from a human donor in a cohort sampled during active COVID-19.

The chain employs TRBV5-1 and TRBJ1-3, with TRBD1 matching over 10 bases. After removal of 2 bases from V and 4 bases from J, the junction contained 3 bases not matched to a gene. Per the germline V gene, CDR1 is SGHRS and CDR2 is YFSETQ. The CDR3 has 15 amino acids. CDR3 nucleotide sequence: TGCGCCAGCAGCTTTGGACAGGGGGAAGGAAACACCATATATTTT. Translated: CASSFGQGEGNTIYF. Full variable domain (rest looked up from reference TRBV5-1 and TRBJ1-3): KAGVTQTPRYLIKTRGQQVTLSCSPISGHRSVSWYQQTPGQGLQFLFEYFSETQRNKGNFPGRFSGRQFSNSRSEMNVSTLELGDSALYLCASSFGQGEGNTIYFGEGSWLTVV.

This clone was counted a single time. The gene calls are TRBV30 and TRBJ1-5; D is perhaps TRBD1 (5 bases). Between the trimmed V and J ends, which lost 2 bases and 4 bases, there was a span of 12 bases. Germline assignment: CDR1 GTSNPN and CDR2 SVGIG (reference sequence). This CDR3 is 14 amino acids long. The CDR3 bases are TGTGCCTGGAGTATCGGACATAGTAATCAGCCCCAGCATTTT. Translating it yields CAWSIGHSNQPQHF.

This rearrangement joins TRBV18 to TRBJ2-5; 7 bases agree with TRBD1. Germline V gives CDR1 KGHSH, CDR2 LQKENI. After removal of 4 bases from V and 0 bases from J, the junction contained 2 bases not matched to a gene. There are 14 residues in the CDR3. The CDR3 is CASSRGTDQETQYF. CDR3 sequence (DNA): TGTGCCAGCTCACGGGGGACAGACCAAGAGACCCAGTACTTC.

The chain is built from TRBV3-1 (or the pseudogene TRBV3-2) and TRBJ2-1; 9 bases align to TRBD2. CDR3 length equals 16 residues. Germline V gives CDR1 LGHDT, CDR2 YNNKEL (reference sequence). J was trimmed by 7 bases and V by 1 base; bases with no gene match: 8. This CDR3 is CASSQGARGGKNEQFF. CDR3 sequence (DNA): TGTGCCAGCAGCCAAGGAGCGCGGGGGGGCAAAAATGAGCAGTTCTTC.

This clone showed up just a few times. The J gene is TRBJ1-1, the V gene TRBV2, with D possibly matching TRBD1 (5 bases). This CDR3 region has 14 residues. CDR1 is SNHLY, CDR2 FYNNEI, per germline. Trimming took 2 bases from V and 1 from J, leaving 8 bases between them. CDR3 loop: CASSERQGNTEAFF. The CDR3 region has the DNA TGTGCCAGCAGTGAAAGGCAGGGGAACACTGAAGCTTTCTTT.

V gene TRBV3-1 (or the pseudogene TRBV3-2) combines with J gene TRBJ2-2; 9 nucleotides agree with TRBD1. Germline V lookup: CDR1 LGHDT, CDR2 YNNKEL (reference sequence). The trim removed 2 bases at V and 5 bases at J, leaving 3 bases unmatched. The CDR3 runs to 15 residues. This CDR3 reads CASSQSQGATGELFF. The CDR3, as DNA: TGTGCCAGCAGCCAATCACAGGGGGCTACCGGGGAGCTGTTTTTT.

The V gene is TRBV27, the J gene TRBJ1-2; 7 nucleotides agree with TRBD1. The CDR3 contains 15 residues. CDR1 and CDR2 (germline): MNHEY, SMNVEV (reference sequence). V lost 0 bases, J lost 7 bases, and 8 bases stayed unmatched. The CDR3 bases are TGTGCCAGCAGTTTATCCCGACAGGGCCTGGGTGGCTACACCTTC. It is translated as CASSLSRQGLGGYTF.

The chain joins TRBV2 to TRBJ2-1, with 8 bases matching TRBD2. V lost 6 bases, J lost 0 bases, and 4 bases stayed unmatched. This CDR3 has 15 residues. From germline, CDR1 is SNHLY and CDR2 FYNNEI. The CDR3 region is CASRASGSSYNEQFF. The CDR3 DNA reads TGTGCCAGCAGGGCGAGCGGGAGCTCCTACAATGAGCAGTTCTTC.